Below, 24 T cell receptor beta chains from the same sample are listed, as sequenced in a study of beta chain features in type 1 diabetes. Overall study findings and caveats: In all four CD4+ subsets, TCRB CDR3 length was significantly, moderately reduced in type 1 diabetes.

Expressed TCRB transcripts were sequenced because the isolated RNA had all been reverse transcribed beforehand. The method was immunoSEQ multiplex PCR; TCRdb's version includes in-frame clones alone and lacks a portion of them. The sample has over 300,000 clones; approximately 9.7% are singletons. These receptors lack a known antigen. The sequencing input was central memory CD4+ T cells from blood. The receptors stem from a man aged 25-45 years with type 1 diabetes.

This clone was found many times. V is TRBV4-3 and J is TRBJ2-5; 8 bases fit TRBD2. This CDR3 is built from 15 residues. Germline lookup yields CDR1 LGHNA and CDR2 YSLEER. V lost 0 bases to trimming and J lost 3 bases; unmatched junction nucleotides: 3. The CDR3 loop is CASSQDFGREETQYF. The CDR3 nucleotides read TGCGCCAGCAGCCAAGATTTCGGGAGGGAAGAGACCCAGTACTTC.

The rearrangement links TRBV5-1 to TRBJ2-2, with 8 nucleotides matching TRBD1. J lost 6 bases, V lost 4 bases, and 8 bases had no gene match. CDR1 is SGHRS, CDR2 YFSETQ, per germline. The CDR3 is made up of 15 amino acids. The CDR3 reads CASSPRIQGAGELFF. Here the CDR3 DNA reads TGCGCCAGCAGCCCCCGGATACAGGGGGCCGGGGAGCTGTTTTTT.

This clone has more than one count but fewer than ten. The same CDR3 is also encoded by other DNA sequences in this sample. This sequence joins TRBV5-6 and TRBJ1-5; 9 bases fit TRBD1. The V segment lost 0 bases and the J segment 4 bases; nucleotides outside the gene matches: 2. From germline, CDR1 is SGHDT and CDR2 YYEEEE. The CDR3 totals 15 residues. The CDR3 coding sequence is TGTGCCAGCAGCTTGGCCGGGACAGGGAATCAGCCCCAGCATTTT. Its protein is CASSLAGTGNQPQHF.

The table lists this clone with a few counts. The CDR3 DNA is TGTGCCAGCAGTTCCGCTGGTGCCTATGGCTACACCTTC. It is translated as CASSSAGAYGYTF. The rearrangement uses TRBV27 and TRBJ1-2; D is unclear. The ends were cut back, 4 bases at V and 4 bases at J, with 10 bases in the middle. Looked up from germline, CDR1 is MNHEY and CDR2 is SMNVEV (reference sequence). This CDR3 spans 13 amino acids.

This chain uses TRBV5-6 with TRBJ2-3; either TRBD1 or TRBD2 may fit D (5 bases each). The CDR3 has 15 residues. Trimming took 0 bases from V and 4 from J, leaving 12 bases between them. Germline assignment: CDR1 SGHDT and CDR2 YYEEEE. CDR3 region: CASSLGSGSADTQYF. The CDR3 coding sequence is TGTGCCAGCAGCTTGGGGTCAGGGAGCGCAGATACGCAGTATTTT.

In this sample, this clone turned up many times. The rearrangement links TRBV10-3 to TRBJ2-1; D ambiguous. V was pared by 0 bases and J by 9 bases, with 6 bases between. CDR3 length: 12 residues. From germline, CDR1 is ENHRY and CDR2 SYGVKD. CDR3 loop: CAISESSGEQFF. The CDR3 bases are TGTGCCATCAGTGAGTCGTCCGGTGAGCAGTTCTTC.

This clone was recorded at least ten times. The DNA for the CDR3 is TGTGCCAGCAGCTCCCTCCTGGGGGTCGCTAATGAAAAACTGTTTTTT. This translates into CASSSLLGVANEKLFF. The V gene is TRBV21-1, the J gene TRBJ1-4. TRBV21-1 is tagged as a pseudogene. The CDR3 covers 16 residues.

The chain uses TRBV11-3 and TRBJ2-7, with 12 bases lining up with TRBD1. CDR3 size: 15 residues. Germline CDR1 reads SGHNT; CDR2 reads YENEEA. V was clipped by 3 bases and J by 3 bases; unmatched bases: 3. The CDR3 reads CASSLGTGGGYEQYF. The DNA for the CDR3 is TGTGCCAGCAGCTTGGGGACAGGGGGCGGCTACGAGCAGTACTTC.

V is TRBV19 and J is TRBJ1-1; D remains unclear. CDR1 LNHDA and CDR2 SQIVND come from the germline V gene (reference sequence). The V and J ends lost 5 bases and 4 bases respectively, with 17 bases between them. CDR3 length: 15 residues. This chain's CDR3 is CASSPEGLGSTEAFF. In DNA form, the CDR3 reads TGTGCCAGTAGTCCCGAGGGTTTAGGCAGCACTGAAGCTTTCTTT. The full variable domain, its missing parts supplied by reference TRBV19 and TRBJ1-1, is DGGITQSPKYLFRKEGQNVTLSCEQNLNHDAMYWYRQDPGQGLRLIYYSQIVNDFQKGDIAEGYSVSREKKESFPLTVTSAQKNPTAFYLCASSPEGLGSTEAFFGQGTRLTVV.

The V call is TRBV4-1, the J call TRBJ2-5, with TRBD1 as a possible D gene (7 bases). The CDR3 runs 16 residues. The germline gives CDR1 MGHRA, CDR2 YSYEKL. V was shortened by 1 base and J by 4 bases, with 16 bases between the two germline ends. The CDR3 DNA reads as TGCGCCAGCAGCCAAGGCCCCGGAGGGGGCGGAGAGACCCAGTACTTC. This gives the protein CASSQGPGGGGETQYF.

This clone was observed at least ten times. V gene TRBV5-1 combines with J gene TRBJ1-1; perhaps TRBD1 as D (6 bases). Germline CDR1 SGHRS, CDR2 YFSETQ. V lost 1 base, J lost 4 bases, and 14 bases lay in between. The CDR3 extends over 15 amino acids. CDR3 protein: CASSLTTGQGTEAFF. The CDR3 DNA is TGCGCCAGCAGCTTGACCACAGGGCAGGGCACTGAAGCTTTCTTT.

The CDR3 sequence is CASSLVLAANEQFF. The CDR3 coding sequence is TGTGCCAGCAGCTTAGTACTAGCGGCCAATGAGCAGTTCTTC. The chain couples TRBV11-2 to TRBJ2-1; the match to TRBD2 covers 8 bases. CDR3 size: 14 residues. Looked up from germline, CDR1 is SGHAT and CDR2 is FQNNGV. V shed 1 base and J 6 bases; nucleotides not matched to a gene: 2.

This clone occurred many times. For the CDR3, the DNA is TGCGCCAGCAGCCAAGCAGAGGACAGGGGGAGCTATGGCTACACCTTC. This sequence encodes CASSQAEDRGSYGYTF. The chain recombines TRBV4-3 with TRBJ1-2; 10 bases align to TRBD1. CDR3 length: 16 residues. Germline V gives CDR1 LGHNA, CDR2 YSLEER. V lost 1 base, J lost 4 bases, and 6 bases stayed unmatched.

The chain uses TRBV10-3 and TRBJ2-3; possibly TRBD1 or TRBD2 for D (6 bases each). Germline-derived CDR1 and CDR2 are ENHRY and SYGVKD. The V end lost 4 bases, the J end lost 0 bases, and 20 bases lay between the germline ends. The CDR3 is made up of 18 amino acids. CDR3 protein: CAISGGPRPGTSTDTQYF. The DNA for the CDR3 is TGTGCCATCAGTGGGGGGCCACGACCGGGGACTAGCACAGATACGCAGTATTTT.

The rearrangement links TRBV9 to TRBJ1-3, with a weak D call TRBD1 (6 bases). V was trimmed by 0 bases and J by 10 bases, leaving 26 bases between them. The germline V gene encodes CDR1 SGDLS and CDR2 YYNGEE. CDR3 length equals 18 residues. CDR3 sequence (DNA): TGTGCCAGCAGCGTAGAGGGGCCCGGAGATGGGGGCCATAGAACCATATATTTT. It is translated as CASSVEGPGDGGHRTIYF.

The chain carries TRBV5-1 and TRBJ2-1, with 7 nucleotides matching TRBD2. V dropped 4 bases and J dropped 7; count of bases not matched to a gene: 8. The CDR3 covers 14 residues. Germline V CDR1 and CDR2: SGHRS, YFSETQ. CDR3 DNA: TGCGCCAGCAGCCTCGGACTAGACCCTAATGAGCAGTTCTTC. Its translation: CASSLGLDPNEQFF. Complete variable domain (other parts from reference TRBV5-1 and TRBJ2-1): KAGVTQTPRYLIKTRGQQVTLSCSPISGHRSVSWYQQTPGQGLQFLFEYFSETQRNKGNFPGRFSGRQFSNSRSEMNVSTLELGDSALYLCASSLGLDPNEQFFGPGTRLTVL.

The rearrangement links TRBV5-4 to TRBJ2-4; 9 bases match TRBD1. The J segment lost 0 bases and the V segment lost 4 bases, leaving 5 bases of the junction unmatched. The germline gives CDR1 SGHNT, CDR2 YYREEE (reference sequence). The CDR3 totals 16 residues. CDR3 residues: CASSIQGASAKNIQYF. The CDR3 coding sequence is TGTGCCAGCAGCATACAGGGGGCGTCAGCCAAAAACATTCAGTACTTC.

This clone was recorded a few times. A junction boundary mismatches the germline segment, possibly from a read error. The chain is built from TRBV7-9 and TRBJ1-4; D ambiguous. The germline CDR1 and CDR2 sequences are SEHNR and FQNEAQ (reference sequence). The CDR3 is 16 amino acids. The CDR3, as DNA: TGCGCCAGCAGCCGTGCCGGAGAAGCAACTAATGAAAAACTGTTTTTT. It specifies CASSRAGEATNEKLFF.

DNA of the CDR3: TGTGCCAGCAGCCACTCACCGAGGAACACTGAAGCTTTCTTT. This translates into CASSHSPRNTEAFF. The rearrangement uses TRBV6-6 and TRBJ1-1; D gene uncertain. V dropped 6 bases and J dropped 1 base, with 12 bases sitting between them. The CDR3 runs 14 residues. Germline V CDR1 and CDR2: MNHNY, SVGAGI (reference sequence).

The sample holds a few counts of this clone. The V call is TRBV14, the J call TRBJ1-2; possible D gene TRBD1, 5 bases. V gave up 2 bases and J gave up 4 bases, with 11 bases separating them. This CDR3 spans 14 amino acids. Germline loops: CDR1 SGHDN, CDR2 FVKESK. DNA for the CDR3: TGTGCCAGCAGCCAAAGGGACGGAACCTATGGCTACACCTTC. It encodes CASSQRDGTYGYTF.

The gene calls are TRBV2 and TRBJ2-5; D not resolved. Looked up from germline, CDR1 is SNHLY and CDR2 is FYNNEI. The CDR3 length is 15 residues. V dropped 4 bases and J dropped 4 bases, with 16 bases sitting between them. CDR3 sequence (DNA): TGTGCCAGCAGTGTTACTCCCACTTCAGGAGAGACCCAGTACTTC. This encodes CASSVTPTSGETQYF.

This clone was seen ten or more times. The V gene is TRBV19, the J gene TRBJ1-6; D is possibly TRBD1 (6 bases). The germline gives CDR1 LNHDA, CDR2 SQIVND (reference sequence). This CDR3 comprises 15 residues. Between the trimmed V and J ends, which lost 2 bases and 8 bases, there was a span of 13 bases. The chain's CDR3 is CASSIHQKGDSPLHF. In nucleotides, the CDR3 is TGTGCCAGTAGTATACACCAAAAGGGGGATTCACCCCTCCACTTT.

This sequence joins TRBV18 and TRBJ2-5, with TRBD1 identical over 7 bases. This CDR3 spans 15 amino acids. CDR1 KGHSH and CDR2 LQKENI come from the germline V gene. V was pared by 10 bases and J by 2 bases, with 13 bases of the junction left unmatched. CDR3 nucleotide sequence: TGTGCCACCCTTCCCCAGGGACAGCGGCAAGAGACCCAGTACTTC. Residues: CATLPQGQRQETQYF.

The genes are TRBV6-1 and TRBJ1-1; no clear D gene. V lost 7 bases and J 0 bases, leaving 3 bases between the germline ends. From germline, CDR1 is MNHNS and CDR2 SASEGT. The CDR3 has 11 amino acids. This CDR3 is CASMMNTEAFF. The CDR3 DNA follows: TGTGCCAGCATGATGAACACTGAAGCTTTCTTT.